A single sample gave rise to the 18 T cell receptor beta chains below, sequenced in a study of shared clonotypes between healthy human individuals. This table comes from immunoSEQ multiplex PCR, and its TCRdb copy is limited to in-frame clones, with some not included. The table shows millions of clones, with more than 80% occurring only once. Source material: naive CD4+ T cells sorted from blood. Subset noted: CD45RA+ positively selected. Receptors originate from a man between 18 and 29 years old in good health.

The V call is TRBV4-1, the J call TRBJ2-2; 8 bases fit TRBD2. The CDR3 extends over 17 amino acids. The junction had 10 bases not matched to a gene; V was cut back by 3 bases and J by 4 bases. CDR1 and CDR2 (germline): MGHRA, YSYEKL. CDR3 region: CASSQGITSGSTGELFF. CDR3 DNA: TGCGCCAGCAGCCAGGGGATTACCAGCGGGAGCACCGGGGAGCTGTTTTTT.

The rearrangement links TRBV5-6 to TRBJ2-1; no firm D call. The V gene's germline CDR1 is SGHDT and CDR2 YYEEEE. The CDR3 runs 14 residues. Trimming removed 2 bases at V and 8 bases at J, with 14 bases between. The CDR3 nucleotides are TGTGCCAGCAGCTTCAAATTCAGTGAATATGAGCAGTTCTTC. Encoded protein: CASSFKFSEYEQFF.

The chain joins TRBV18 to TRBJ2-2; D is undetermined. Germline V gene sequence: CDR1 KGHSH, CDR2 LQKENI. The ends were cut back, 3 bases at V and 6 bases at J, with 8 bases in the middle. The CDR3 loop spans 13 amino acids. CDR3 nucleotides: TGTGCCAGCTCACCGGCGGCGGCCGGGGAGCTGTTTTTT. It encodes CASSPAAAGELFF.

The V call is TRBV5-4, the J call TRBJ2-1, with TRBD2 matching over 8 bases. The CDR3 covers 14 residues. Germline trimming cut 3 bases from V and 7 bases from J; bases unmatched to any gene: 6. Germline lookup yields CDR1 SGHNT and CDR2 YYREEE (reference sequence). CDR3 region: CASSWGLVVNEQFF. The CDR3 region has the DNA TGTGCCAGCAGCTGGGGACTAGTGGTGAATGAGCAGTTCTTC.

This chain links TRBV4-1 with TRBJ2-1; 7 bases agree with TRBD2. Losses at the gene ends were 0 bases for V and 2 bases for J; bases not matched to a gene: 7. The CDR3 is made up of 17 amino acids. The germline CDR1 and CDR2 sequences are MGHRA and YSYEKL. The CDR3 reads CASSQDPVGTTYNEQFF. CDR3 DNA: TGCGCCAGCAGCCAAGACCCGGTAGGGACTACCTACAATGAGCAGTTCTTC.

This rearrangement joins TRBV10-3 to TRBJ2-7; no clear D gene. Germline V gene data show CDR1 as ENHRY and CDR2 as SYGVKD. V was shortened by 0 bases and J by 1 base, with 13 bases between the two germline ends. The CDR3 length is 16 residues. Here the CDR3 reads CAISESQAYISYEQYF. In nucleotides, the CDR3 is TGTGCCATCAGTGAGTCTCAAGCTTACATTTCCTACGAGCAGTACTTC.

The V gene is TRBV5-1, the J gene TRBJ2-7; 13 bases fit TRBD2. Trimming cost V 0 bases and J 2 bases; bases outside gene matches: 5. The CDR3 sequence is 17 residues long. Germline CDR1 is SGHRS and CDR2 is YFSETQ. For the CDR3, the DNA is TGCGCCAGCAGCTTGGCCTCAGGGACTAGCGGGGCCTACGAGCAGTACTTC. The encoded protein is CASSLASGTSGAYEQYF.

Concerning this clone: Additional DNA sequences in this sample encode the identical CDR3. V and J are TRBV9 and TRBJ2-3; D is ambiguous. Trimming took off 0 bases at V and 2 bases at J, with 7 bases between the two ends. CDR1 and CDR2 (germline): SGDLS, YYNGEE. The CDR3 has 14 amino acids. This CDR3 reads CASSVGGPTDTQYF. The CDR3 DNA follows: TGTGCCAGCAGCGTAGGTGGGCCCACAGATACGCAGTATTTT.

With respect to this clone: The same CDR3 can be traced to other DNA sequences in this sample. The J gene is TRBJ2-5, the V gene TRBV19, with TRBD2 identical over 7 bases. The V segment lost 1 base and the J segment 4 bases; nucleotides outside the gene matches: 0. This CDR3 has 13 amino acids. Germline V gives CDR1 LNHDA, CDR2 SQIVND (reference sequence). CDR3 coding DNA: TGTGCCAGTAGTATAGGCGGGGGAGAGACCCAGTACTTC. Protein product: CASSIGGGETQYF.

This sequence joins TRBV5-1 and TRBJ2-7, with TRBD2 matching over 8 bases. V trimming: 2 bases; J trimming: 0 bases; junction bases outside the gene matches: 4. CDR3 length: 15 residues. CDR1 and CDR2 (germline): SGHRS, YFSETQ. Here the CDR3 reads CASSFELAASYEQYF. CDR3 bases: TGCGCCAGCAGCTTCGAACTAGCGGCCTCCTACGAGCAGTACTTC.

The chain uses TRBV7-2 and TRBJ1-2, with 8 bases lining up with TRBD1. This CDR3 has 16 amino acids. Germline V lookup: CDR1 SGHTA, CDR2 FQGNSA. V lost 0 bases and J lost 4; bases outside the gene matches: 7. The CDR3, as DNA: TGTGCCAGCAGCTTAGCAGGGACAGGCTGGGCCTATGGCTACACCTTC. This sequence encodes CASSLAGTGWAYGYTF.

The gene calls are TRBV2 and TRBJ2-7; a possible D gene is TRBD1 (5 bases). CDR3 length equals 12 residues. V was clipped by 3 bases and J by 6 bases, with 9 bases between them. CDR1 SNHLY and CDR2 FYNNEI come from the germline V gene. CDR3 bases: TGTGCCAGCAGTGAGTCAGGGCCCGAGCAGTACTTC. It encodes CASSESGPEQYF.

Concerning this clone: One junction end does not reproduce the germline sequence, and a read error may be involved. The CDR3, as DNA: TGTGCCAGCAGTTACCCAAACTTC. It is translated as CASSYPNF. The chain is built from TRBV6-5 and TRBJ2-7; D is undetermined. Germline CDR1 reads MNHEY; CDR2 reads SVGAGI. The CDR3 is 8 residues long.

V is TRBV5-1 and J is TRBJ2-5, with D perhaps TRBD1 (6 bases). V lost 3 bases and J lost 2, with 17 bases in between. Germline CDR1 SGHRS, CDR2 YFSETQ. This CDR3 is built from 16 residues. The CDR3 DNA sequence: TGCGCCAGCAGCTCCAATCGGGGTCAGGGGCAAGAGACCCAGTACTTC. Its translation: CASSSNRGQGQETQYF.

CDR3 coding DNA: TGTGCCAGCAGTTTAGGAGCAGGGGGCTGGGGCTACACCTTC. Protein sequence: CASSLGAGGWGYTF. This sequence joins TRBV27 and TRBJ1-2, with TRBD1 matching over 8 bases. Germline lookup yields CDR1 MNHEY and CDR2 SMNVEV (reference sequence). The V segment lost 2 bases and the J segment 8 bases; nucleotides outside the gene matches: 7. This CDR3 comprises 14 residues.

This sequence joins TRBV15 and TRBJ2-3, with D tentatively TRBD1 or TRBD2 (6 bases each). The V gene lost 0 bases and the J gene lost 5 bases, with 15 bases spanning the gap. This CDR3 spans 16 amino acids. Germline lookup yields CDR1 LNHNV and CDR2 YYDKDF (reference sequence). The CDR3 bases are TGTGCCACCAGCAGAGATCAGCTAGGGGGACTAGATACGCAGTATTTT. It is translated as CATSRDQLGGLDTQYF. Full variable domain (outside the CDR3, taken from reference TRBV15 and TRBJ2-3): DAMVIQNPRYQVTQFGKPVTLSCSQTLNHNVMYWYQQKSSQAPKLLFHYYDKDFNNEADTPDNFQSRRPNTSFCFLDIRSPGLGDTAMYLCATSRDQLGGLDTQYFGPGTRLTVL.

This chain connects TRBV4-1 to TRBJ2-3, with TRBD2 as a possible D gene (7 bases). Trimming stripped 0 bases from V and 5 bases from J, with 21 bases between. The CDR3 totals 18 residues. Germline CDR1 and CDR2: MGHRA and YSYEKL. The CDR3 region is CASSQDRLGGLVKDTQYF. The CDR3 DNA is TGCGCCAGCAGCCAAGATCGGTTGGGGGGGCTAGTTAAAGATACGCAGTATTTT.

The V and J genes are TRBV30 and TRBJ1-2; D is unresolved. The CDR3 has 13 amino acids. Germline V CDR1 and CDR2: GTSNPN, SVGIG (reference sequence). With 3 bases removed from V and 0 bases from J, the gap between germline ends came to 8 bases. CDR3 nucleotides: TGTGCCTGGAGACAGTTATCTAACTATGGCTACACCTTC. Its translation: CAWRQLSNYGYTF.